What follows is one T cell receptor beta chain and its context. Sequencing was performed with immunoSEQ multiplex PCR; in TCRdb, only in-frame clones are kept and a portion is missing. The table lists under 200,000 clones, about 82% of them singletons. The source of the sample is a study of blood T cell repertoires in COVID-19. Study details: T cells, B-cell-depleted T cells, or PBMCs supplied cDNA or gDNA.

This sequence originates from a man between 65 and 80 years old with active or convalescent COVID-19. The sequencing input was peripheral blood.

The CDR3 DNA sequence: TGTGCCAGCAGCCTCGAGGTCGGGGAAGAGACCCAGTACTTC. Protein: CASSLEVGEETQYF. The rearrangement links TRBV5-5 to TRBJ2-5; TRBD2 is a possible D gene (5 bases). Trimming left V 4 bases short and J 3 bases short, with 13 bases between. Per the germline V gene, CDR1 is SGHKS and CDR2 is YYEKEE (reference sequence). CDR3 length equals 14 residues.